These T cell receptor beta chains were read from a single sample in a study of beta chain features in type 1 diabetes. TCRdb's table, derived via immunoSEQ multiplex PCR, lists solely in-frame clones and lacks some. The sample consists of around 710,000 clones, roughly 12% of them appearing once. Sequencing was performed on naive CD4+ T cells from blood. These receptors all stem from a young man with type 1 diabetes. The CDR3 runs from the conserved cysteine through the conserved F or W. D genes are given only for firm matches. The size entry is marked missing in some rows and otherwise reads once, few, many or a size class.

clone_size: .
d_call: TRBD1
v_call: TRBV7-9
j_call: TRBJ1-5
cdr3_aa: CASSLGTGENQPQHF
cdr3_nt: TGTGCCAGCAGCTTAGGGACAGGGGAGAATCAGCCCCAGCATTTT

clone_size: .
d_call: .
v_call: TRBV29-1
j_call: TRBJ2-3
cdr3_aa: CSVNYRRQPWADTQYF
cdr3_nt: TGCAGCGTAAATTACCGACGCCAGCCCTGGGCAGATACGCAGTATTTT

clone_size: .
d_call: .
v_call: TRBV11-3
j_call: TRBJ1-1
cdr3_aa: CASSPWGTEAFF
cdr3_nt: TGTGCCAGCAGCCCCTGGGGCACTGAAGCTTTCTTT

clone_size: .
d_call: .
v_call: TRBV7-9
j_call: TRBJ2-5
cdr3_aa: CASSLRIGQGETQYF
cdr3_nt: TGTGCCAGCAGCTTAAGGATCGGGCAGGGGGAGACCCAGTACTTC

clone_size: few
d_call: .
v_call: TRBV7-2
j_call: TRBJ2-1
cdr3_aa: CASSPSNEQFF
cdr3_nt: TGTGCCAGCAGCCCAAGCAATGAGCAGTTCTTC

clone_size: few
d_call: .
v_call: TRBV9
j_call: TRBJ2-5
cdr3_aa: CASSPDPGGRETQYF
cdr3_nt: TGTGCCAGCAGCCCTGATCCCGGTGGACGGGAGACCCAGTACTTC

clone_size: once
d_call: TRBD1
v_call: TRBV7-2
j_call: TRBJ1-2
cdr3_aa: CASSTGTDVYGYTF
cdr3_nt: TGTGCCAGCAGCACGGGGACAGACGTCTATGGCTACACCTTC

clone_size: .
d_call: TRBD1
v_call: TRBV6-1
j_call: TRBJ2-2
cdr3_aa: CASAAGGTGELFF
cdr3_nt: TGTGCCAGCGCTGCAGGGGGCACCGGGGAGCTGTTTTTT

clone_size: few
d_call: .
v_call: TRBV30
j_call: TRBJ1-2
cdr3_aa: CAWRISRGGYTF
cdr3_nt: TGTGCCTGGAGAATCTCCAGGGGCGGCTACACCTTC

clone_size: few
d_call: .
v_call: TRBV21-1
j_call: TRBJ2-7
cdr3_aa: CASSSRDSPSYEQYF
cdr3_nt: TGTGCCAGCAGCTCACGGGACTCACCGTCGTACGAGCAGTACTTC

clone_size: .
d_call: TRBD2
v_call: TRBV7-2
j_call: TRBJ2-1
cdr3_aa: CASSLVGTSGADNEQFF
cdr3_nt: TGTGCCAGCAGCTTAGTGGGAACTAGCGGGGCTGACAATGAGCAGTTCTTC

clone_size: .
d_call: .
v_call: TRBV5-1
j_call: TRBJ2-1
cdr3_aa: CASSLVLEEQFF
cdr3_nt: TGCGCCAGCAGCTTGGTTCTGGAGGAGCAGTTCTTC

clone_size: few
d_call: .
v_call: TRBV4-1
j_call: TRBJ2-3
cdr3_aa: CASSQVDSFDTQYF
cdr3_nt: TGCGCCAGCAGCCAAGTCGACAGTTTTGATACGCAGTATTTT

clone_size: .
d_call: TRBD1
v_call: TRBV7-2
j_call: TRBJ1-3
cdr3_aa: CASSLDRVGNTIYF
cdr3_nt: TGTGCCAGCAGCCTAGACAGGGTTGGAAACACCATATATTTT

clone_size: .
d_call: TRBD1
v_call: TRBV5-1
j_call: TRBJ2-1
cdr3_aa: CASSLSGTGFNEQFF
cdr3_nt: TGCGCCAGCAGCTTGTCGGGGACAGGGTTCAATGAGCAGTTCTTC

clone_size: few
d_call: .
v_call: TRBV5-4
j_call: TRBJ2-1
cdr3_aa: CATLIGQGTTHEQFF
cdr3_nt: TGTGCCACCCTTATTGGCCAGGGAACGACGCATGAGCAGTTCTTC

clone_size: few
d_call: .
v_call: TRBV25-1
j_call: TRBJ2-2
cdr3_aa: CASSGAGANTGELFF
cdr3_nt: TGTGCCAGCAGTGGTGCCGGGGCCAACACCGGGGAGCTGTTTTTT

clone_size: .
d_call: .
v_call: TRBV7-2
j_call: TRBJ2-1
cdr3_aa: CASSLAVSAYNEQFF
cdr3_nt: TGTGCCAGCAGCTTAGCGGTTAGCGCCTACAATGAGCAGTTCTTC

clone_size: few
d_call: TRBD1
v_call: TRBV7-2
j_call: TRBJ2-2
cdr3_aa: CASSGRGRRNTGELFF
cdr3_nt: TGTGCCAGCAGTGGCAGGGGGCGTAGAAACACCGGGGAGCTGTTTTTT

clone_size: .
d_call: .
v_call: TRBV30
j_call: TRBJ1-5
cdr3_aa: CAWSLRRDQPQHF
cdr3_nt: TGTGCCTGGAGTTTACGCAGGGATCAGCCCCAGCATTTT

clone_size: .
d_call: TRBD1
v_call: TRBV30
j_call: TRBJ2-6
cdr3_aa: CAWIETGAGANVLTF
cdr3_nt: TGTGCCTGGATAGAGACAGGGGCTGGGGCCAACGTCCTGACTTTC

clone_size: few
d_call: .
v_call: TRBV9
j_call: TRBJ1-2
cdr3_aa: CASSQEAWGYTF
cdr3_nt: TGTGCCAGCAGCCAAGAGGCTTGGGGCTACACCTTC

clone_size: .
d_call: .
v_call: TRBV14
j_call: TRBJ1-6
cdr3_aa: CASSLRTDSPLHF
cdr3_nt: TGTGCCAGCAGCCTGAGGACGGATTCACCCCTCCACTTT

clone_size: few
d_call: .
v_call: TRBV27
j_call: TRBJ2-7
cdr3_aa: CASSFQTGGSYEQYF
cdr3_nt: TGTGCCAGCAGTTTTCAGACAGGAGGCTCCTACGAGCAGTACTTC

clone_size: .
d_call: .
v_call: TRBV5-1
j_call: TRBJ2-5
cdr3_aa: CASSFGQNQETQYF
cdr3_nt: TGCGCCAGCAGCTTTGGACAGAACCAAGAGACCCAGTACTTC

clone_size: .
d_call: TRBD1
v_call: TRBV7-9
j_call: TRBJ2-3
cdr3_aa: CASSFRTGEGDTQYF
cdr3_nt: TGTGCCAGCAGCTTTCGGACAGGGGAAGGAGATACGCAGTATTTT

clone_size: few
d_call: .
v_call: TRBV14
j_call: TRBJ1-6
cdr3_aa: CASRGTASYNSPLHF
cdr3_nt: TGTGCCAGCAGAGGGACTGCGTCCTATAATTCACCCCTCCACTTT

clone_size: .
d_call: TRBD1
v_call: TRBV7-6
j_call: TRBJ2-3
cdr3_aa: CASSLGVRGLTDTQYF
cdr3_nt: TGTGCCAGCAGCTTAGGAGTCAGGGGGCTCACAGATACGCAGTATTTT

clone_size: few
d_call: .
v_call: TRBV7-2
j_call: TRBJ2-2
cdr3_aa: CASSQSRGPTTGELFF
cdr3_nt: TGTGCCAGCAGCCAATCGCGGGGGCCGACGACCGGGGAGCTGTTTTTT

clone_size: .
d_call: .
v_call: TRBV5-1
j_call: TRBJ2-7
cdr3_aa: CASSSGTSPYEQYF
cdr3_nt: TGCGCCAGCAGCTCCGGGACGTCCCCCTACGAGCAGTACTTC

clone_size: few
d_call: .
v_call: TRBV10-3
j_call: TRBJ2-7
cdr3_aa: CAISGTTAYEQYF
cdr3_nt: TGTGCCATCAGCGGGACAACGGCCTACGAGCAGTACTTC

clone_size: .
d_call: .
v_call: TRBV4-1
j_call: TRBJ1-5
cdr3_aa: CASSQEGWGEGNQPQHF
cdr3_nt: TGCGCCAGCAGCCAAGAGGGCTGGGGGGAAGGTAATCAGCCCCAGCATTTT

clone_size: .
d_call: .
v_call: TRBV25-1
j_call: TRBJ2-5
cdr3_aa: CASSDVRGVETQYF
cdr3_nt: TGTGCCAGCAGTGATGTGCGAGGGGTAGAGACCCAGTACTTC